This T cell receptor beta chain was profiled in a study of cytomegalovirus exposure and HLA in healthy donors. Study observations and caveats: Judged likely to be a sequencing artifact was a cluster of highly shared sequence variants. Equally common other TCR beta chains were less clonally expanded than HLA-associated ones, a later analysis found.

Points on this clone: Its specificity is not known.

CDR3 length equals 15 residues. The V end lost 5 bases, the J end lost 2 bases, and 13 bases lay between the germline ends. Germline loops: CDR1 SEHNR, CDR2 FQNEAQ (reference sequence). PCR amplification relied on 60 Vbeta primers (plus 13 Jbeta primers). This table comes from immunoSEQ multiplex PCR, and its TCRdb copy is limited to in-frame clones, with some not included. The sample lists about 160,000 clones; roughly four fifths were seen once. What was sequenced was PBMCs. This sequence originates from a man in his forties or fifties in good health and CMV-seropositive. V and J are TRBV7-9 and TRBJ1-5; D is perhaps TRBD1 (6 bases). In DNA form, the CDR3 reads TGTGCCAGCAGCGGACAAGGGGGTCGCAATCAGCCCCAGCATTTT. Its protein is CASSGQGGRNQPQHF.